Listed here are 21 T cell receptor beta chains from one sample, sequenced in a study of Graves' ophthalmopathy and Graves' hyperthyroidism. Amplified TCR beta CDR3 regions were obtained using RNA transcripts as template. HTBI primers were employed in first-round RT-PCR, then a second-round multiplex PCR followed. From the multiplex PCR reads, TCRdb called clonotypes with MiXCR, one entry per CDR3 protein. This sample has tens of thousands of distinct CDR3 sequences, with under 65% found just once. Sequencing was done on a sample of peripheral blood. All receptors come from an adult man with Graves' ophthalmopathy.

This clonotype was observed many times. V usage is TRBV4-2 and J usage is TRBJ2-1; 7 bases map to TRBD1. The V gene's germline CDR1 is LGHNA and CDR2 YNFKEQ. The CDR3 loop spans 14 amino acids. V lost 6 bases, J lost 5 bases, and 7 bases stayed unmatched. CDR3 nucleotide sequence: TGTGCCAGCAGAAAGGGGGACAGCCACAATGAGCAGTTCTTC. Its translation: CASRKGDSHNEQFF.

This clonotype came up many times. The junction departs from germline at one end; a sequencing error may be responsible. The rearrangement uses TRBV12-5 and TRBJ2-5; TRBD1 matches 8 bases. This CDR3 is 14 amino acids long. CDR1 LGHNT and CDR2 FRNRAP come from the germline V gene. CDR3 DNA sequence: TGTGATAGTGGCGATGGGACAGGTGGGGAGACCCAGTACTTC. Translation: CDSGDGTGGETQYF.

The table lists this clonotype with many counts. A read error is possible here, since a much larger clone lies one base away. V and J are TRBV2 and TRBJ1-3, with 9 bases identical to TRBD1. CDR3 length: 14 residues. The germline gives CDR1 SNHLY, CDR2 FYNNEI. CDR3 DNA sequence: TGTGCCTGCAGCCGGGACAGGGAGGGAAACACCATATATTTT. It specifies CACSRDREGNTIYF.

This chain links TRBV6-4 with TRBJ2-2; the D is unclear. Germline V lookup: CDR1 MRHNA, CDR2 SNTAGT. The CDR3 has 13 residues. The V end was cut by 6 bases, the J end by 5 bases, with 10 bases between. The CDR3 bases are TGTGCCAGCAGCAACGGAGCGACCGGGGAGCTGTTTTTT. Translated, it gives CASSNGATGELFF.

This clonotype was observed at least ten times. The J gene is TRBJ2-3, the V gene TRBV2, with TRBD1 matching over 8 bases. After removal of 4 bases from V and 0 bases from J, the junction contained 15 bases not matched to a gene. CDR3 length: 19 amino acids. Germline CDR1 and CDR2: SNHLY and FYNNEI. The CDR3 loop reads CASSGLVEGQGASTDTQYF. The CDR3 DNA reads as TGTGCCAGCAGTGGACTCGTGGAGGGCCAGGGGGCTAGCACAGATACGCAGTATTTT.

This chain connects TRBV20-1 to TRBJ2-7; D remains ambiguous. The V end lost 1 base, the J end lost 0 bases, and 7 bases lay between the germline ends. The CDR3 has 13 amino acids. Germline CDR1 is DFQATT and CDR2 is SNEGSKA (reference sequence). The CDR3, as DNA: TGCAGTGCTAGAGTCCCTAACTCCTACGAGCAGTACTTC. Its translation: CSARVPNSYEQYF.

This clonotype was seen ten or more times. CDR3 DNA: TGTGCCAGCAGCTTAGGGAGACAGGTCGCGAACACCGGGGAGCTGTTTTTT. Translated, it gives CASSLGRQVANTGELFF. The chain employs TRBV7-2 and TRBJ2-2, with D possibly being TRBD1 (6 bases). Germline V gene data show CDR1 as SGHTA and CDR2 as FQGNSA. V was trimmed by 1 base and J by 0 bases, leaving 12 bases between them. The CDR3 loop spans 17 amino acids. The full variable domain, with the rest looked up from reference TRBV7-2 and TRBJ2-2, is GAGVSQSPSNKVTEKGKDVELRCDPISGHTALYWYRQSLGQGLEFLIYFQGNSAPDKSGLPSDRFSAERTGGSVSTLTIQRTQQEDSAVYLCASSLGRQVANTGELFFGEGSRLTVL.

At least ten counts were recorded for this clonotype. The rearrangement uses TRBV6-5 and TRBJ2-2, with 7 bases lining up with TRBD1. The V gene end was trimmed by 5 bases and the J gene end by 8 bases; junction bases not matched to a gene: 5. The CDR3 is 13 amino acids. Germline CDR1 reads MNHEY; CDR2 reads SVGAGI. This CDR3 reads CASSPTGAGELFF. CDR3 bases: TGTGCCAGCAGTCCCACAGGGGCGGGGGAGCTGTTTTTT.

This clonotype has ten or more counts. V gene TRBV28 combines with J gene TRBJ1-4; unclear D gene. The CDR3 extends over 12 amino acids. Germline V CDR1 and CDR2: MDHEN, SYDVKM. V was cut by 7 bases and J by 4 bases, with 7 bases left in between. The CDR3 reads CASMGNNEKLFF. The CDR3, as DNA: TGTGCCAGCATGGGGAATAATGAAAAACTGTTTTTT.

This clonotype was detected many times. This chain joins TRBV20-1 and TRBJ1-3; D call uncertain. The V end was cut by 4 bases, the J end by 4 bases, with 8 bases between. The V gene's germline CDR1 is DFQATT and CDR2 SNEGSKA (reference sequence). CDR3 length: 12 residues. CDR3 region: CSATAEGNTIYF. The CDR3 DNA reads TGCAGTGCTACGGCCGAAGGAAACACCATATATTTT.

The V and J genes are TRBV20-1 and TRBJ2-1; the D gene is possibly TRBD2 (6 bases). This CDR3 region has 15 residues. V was shortened by 1 base and J by 8 bases, with 18 bases between the two germline ends. Germline CDR1 reads DFQATT; CDR2 reads SNEGSKA (reference sequence). CDR3 DNA sequence: TGCAGTGCTAGAGGGGCCAGGTGGGAGGTCGATGAGCAGTTCTTC. Amino acids: CSARGARWEVDEQFF.

This chain uses TRBV11-2 with TRBJ2-1; possible D gene TRBD2, 5 bases. There are 18 residues in the CDR3. Germline V gives CDR1 SGHAT, CDR2 FQNNGV. The V end lost 1 base, the J end lost 10 bases, and 26 bases lay between the germline ends. The CDR3 DNA follows: TGTGCCAGCAGCTTAGGTCTTGGGGAATTGGGAGTATCCTACGAGCAGTTCTTC. Protein: CASSLGLGELGVSYEQFF.

In its sample, this clonotype was seen many times. The DNA for the CDR3 is TGTGCCAGCAGCCCCCGGGCCTTATATGGCTACACCTTC. Its translation is CASSPRALYGYTF. The genes are TRBV7-2 and TRBJ1-2; D remains unclear. The CDR3 has 13 residues. The V end was cut by 5 bases, the J end by 5 bases, with 12 bases between. Germline V gene sequence: CDR1 SGHTA, CDR2 FQGNSA.

There are many counts of this clonotype. V usage is TRBV20-1 and J usage is TRBJ1-1; the D is unclear. V gave up 6 bases and J gave up 4 bases, with 12 bases separating them. The CDR3 spans 12 residues. CDR1 DFQATT and CDR2 SNEGSKA come from the germline V gene (reference sequence). DNA for the CDR3: TGCAGTGCCGTACGGCCCCCCACTGAAGCTTTCTTT. Translating it yields CSAVRPPTEAFF.

This clonotype showed up many times. This clone may be a read error of a much larger clone one base away. Without the conserved terminal phenylalanine or tryptophan, this CDR3 likely stems from a read error. The chain is built from TRBV20-1 and TRBJ1-6; D uncertain. The V and J ends lost 1 base and 9 bases respectively, with 16 bases between them. CDR3 length: 15 amino acids. Germline V gene data show CDR1 as DFQATT and CDR2 as SNEGSKA (reference sequence). The CDR3 is CSARGGTGMGSPLHS. The CDR3 DNA is TGCAGTGCTAGAGGAGGCACGGGAATGGGTTCACCCCTCCACTCT.

This clonotype was found many times. The V and J genes are TRBV12-3 or TRBV12-4 and TRBJ1-5; D unclear. The CDR3 sequence is 15 residues long. Trimming pared 2 bases from V and 1 base from J, leaving 9 bases between. CDR3 coding DNA: TGTGCCAGCAGTTTATCTGTGGGGAGCAATCAGCCCCAGCATTTT. It encodes CASSLSVGSNQPQHF.

On this clonotype itself: This sequence may be a read error, since a much larger clone differs from it by one base. The final CDR3 position lacks the conserved phenylalanine or tryptophan, pointing to a likely read error. V is TRBV13 and J is TRBJ2-4; 11 positions match TRBD2. The length of the CDR3 is 16 residues. After removal of 5 bases from V and 6 bases from J, the junction contained 9 bases not matched to a gene. Germline V gene sequence: CDR1 PRHDT, CDR2 FYEKMQ (reference sequence). CDR3 DNA: TGTGCCAGCAGCCCCGCGGGACTAGCGGAAGGAAACATTCAGTACCTC. Encoded protein: CASSPAGLAEGNIQYL.

On this clonotype itself: The junction departs from the called germline gene at one end, perhaps through a read error. The chain has TRBV5-1 and TRBJ2-7; D possibly corresponds to TRBD2 (6 bases). CDR1 is SGHRS, CDR2 YFSETQ, per germline. The CDR3 consists of 15 residues. The DNA for the CDR3 is TGCGCCAGCAGCTTGGTTGGCAGGGAGGCCTACGAGCAGTGCTTC. Protein: CASSLVGREAYEQCF.

The genes are TRBV4-1 and TRBJ2-3; the D gene is possibly TRBD2 (6 bases). The germline V and J ends were trimmed by 5 bases and 6 bases, with 21 bases remaining between them. The CDR3 consists of 16 residues. In germline, CDR1 is MGHRA, CDR2 YSYEKL. CDR3 loop: CASSTPAAGAGDTQYF. The CDR3 bases are TGCGCCAGCAGCACCCCTGCAGCGGGCGCCGGGGATACGCAGTATTTT.

This clonotype was seen more than once but under ten times. The genes are TRBV29-1 and TRBJ2-1, with 12 positions matching TRBD2. J gave up 5 bases and V 6 bases, and 5 bases lay outside the gene matches. The germline gives CDR1 SQVTM, CDR2 ANQGSEA. This CDR3 is built from 14 residues. CDR3 in DNA: TGCAGCGTATCCGGGACTAGCGGGCACAATGAGCAGTTCTTC. It yields the protein CSVSGTSGHNEQFF.

This chain links TRBV24-1 with TRBJ2-3, with D possibly TRBD1 on 7 matching bases. This CDR3 is built from 15 residues. Trimming removed 5 bases at V and 4 bases at J, with 15 bases between. Germline V lookup: CDR1 KGHDR, CDR2 SFDVKD. In DNA form, the CDR3 reads TGTGCCACCAGTGCTAGAGACAGGGACTCAGATACGCAGTATTTT. This translates into CATSARDRDSDTQYF.